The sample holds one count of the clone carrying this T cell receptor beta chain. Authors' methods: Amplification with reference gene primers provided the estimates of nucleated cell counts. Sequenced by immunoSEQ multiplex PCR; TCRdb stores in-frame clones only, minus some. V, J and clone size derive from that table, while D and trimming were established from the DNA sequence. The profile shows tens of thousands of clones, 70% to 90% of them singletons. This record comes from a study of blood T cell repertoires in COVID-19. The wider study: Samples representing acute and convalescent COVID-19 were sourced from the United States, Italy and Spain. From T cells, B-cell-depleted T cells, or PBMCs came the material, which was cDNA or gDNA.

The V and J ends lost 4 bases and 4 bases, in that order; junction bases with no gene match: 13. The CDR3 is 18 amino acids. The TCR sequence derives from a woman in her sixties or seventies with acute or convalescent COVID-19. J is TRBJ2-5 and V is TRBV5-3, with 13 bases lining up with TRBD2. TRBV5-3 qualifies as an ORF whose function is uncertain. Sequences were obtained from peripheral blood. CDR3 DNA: TGTGCCAGAAGCATTGGTACTAGCGGGGGGGCGGGACCAGAGACCCAGTACTTC. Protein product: CARSIGTSGGAGPETQYF.